These 30 T cell receptor beta chains were all obtained from the same sample, sequenced in a study of T-cell reconstitution after alpha-beta-depleted transplantation in children. Unique molecular identifiers were incorporated during preparation of the TCRbeta library. TCRdb used MiXCR to reprocess the PCR reads, holding one entry per CDR3 protein. The table lists around 680,000 distinct CDR3 sequences, roughly 15% of them singletons. The source material was PBMCs from the stem cell graft donor, sampled from the stem cell graft. The receptors stem from a human donor who donated a stem cell graft to a child with acute myeloid leukemia.

This clonotype turned up a few times. The chain has TRBV20-1 and TRBJ1-4, with D possibly being TRBD1 (6 bases). CDR3 size: 15 residues. Trimming stripped 6 bases from V and 0 bases from J, with 14 bases between. CDR1 and CDR2 from the germline V gene are DFQATT and SNEGSKA (reference sequence). The CDR3 loop is CSARDKVSTNEKLFF. The CDR3 DNA is TGCAGTGCCAGGGACAAAGTCTCAACTAATGAAAAACTGTTTTTT.

This clonotype was counted at least ten times. The chain has TRBV20-1 and TRBJ2-5, with 7 bases identical to TRBD2. V shed 2 bases and J 1 base; nucleotides not matched to a gene: 4. Germline V lookup: CDR1 DFQATT, CDR2 SNEGSKA (reference sequence). The CDR3 extends over 14 amino acids. CDR3 DNA: TGCAGTGCTAGACTGGGGGAGGGCCAAGAGACCCAGTACTTC. Amino acids: CSARLGEGQETQYF.

This clonotype was counted between two and nine times. This chain uses TRBV5-1 with TRBJ2-1; D remains unclear. Trimming shortened V by 0 bases and J by 0 bases, and 13 bases separated the two germline ends. Germline loops: CDR1 SGHRS, CDR2 YFSETQ. CDR3 length equals 17 residues. The CDR3 coding sequence is TGCGCCAGCAGCTTGGAGGCGGCCAAGAGCTCCTACAATGAGCAGTTCTTC. Translating gives CASSLEAAKSSYNEQFF.

This clonotype appeared many times. V gene TRBV20-1 combines with J gene TRBJ1-5; D remains ambiguous. Per germline, CDR1 DFQATT and CDR2 SNEGSKA (reference sequence). The CDR3 is made up of 17 amino acids. The V end was cut by 0 bases, the J end by 6 bases, with 21 bases between. The CDR3 reads CSAREPGSAGLGQPQHF. In nucleotides, the CDR3 is TGCAGTGCTAGAGAGCCCGGATCGGCGGGTTTAGGTCAGCCCCAGCATTTT.

The J gene is TRBJ1-5, the V gene TRBV12-3 or TRBV12-4; TRBD1 matches 7 bases. Trimming cost V 5 bases and J 0 bases; bases outside gene matches: 4. This CDR3 spans 15 amino acids. The CDR3 here is CASSPTGYSNQPQHF. In DNA form, the CDR3 reads TGTGCCAGCAGTCCGACAGGGTATAGCAATCAGCCCCAGCATTTT.

There are a few counts of this clonotype. V usage is TRBV19 and J usage is TRBJ1-1; tentatively, D is TRBD1 (5 bases). The CDR3 consists of 13 residues. In germline, CDR1 is LNHDA, CDR2 SQIVND (reference sequence). Between the trimmed V and J ends, which lost 3 bases and 4 bases, there was a span of 9 bases. CDR3 DNA sequence: TGTGCCAGTAGTATGACGGGGGGCACTGAAGCTTTCTTT. It yields the protein CASSMTGGTEAFF. Combining the CDR3 with reference TRBV19 and TRBJ1-1 gives the whole variable domain DGGITQSPKYLFRKEGQNVTLSCEQNLNHDAMYWYRQDPGQGLRLIYYSQIVNDFQKGDIAEGYSVSREKKESFPLTVTSAQKNPTAFYLCASSMTGGTEAFFGQGTRLTVV.

This clonotype came up many times. The V call is TRBV29-1, the J call TRBJ2-1, with 7 bases matching TRBD1. J gave up 2 bases and V 4 bases, and 2 bases lay outside the gene matches. Germline V gene lookup returns CDR1 SQVTM and CDR2 ANQGSEA. CDR3 length equals 13 residues. The CDR3 bases are TGCAGCGTTGGACAGGGACCCTACAATGAGCAGTTCTTC. As protein: CSVGQGPYNEQFF.

The sample holds many counts of this clonotype. V gene TRBV10-3 combines with J gene TRBJ2-2; D is uncertain. This CDR3 is built from 15 residues. Germline V gives CDR1 ENHRY, CDR2 SYGVKD. V lost 4 bases, J lost 0 bases, and 9 bases lay in between. The CDR3 spells CAISGKGTNTGELFF. In DNA, the CDR3 is TGTGCCATCAGTGGGAAAGGCACGAACACCGGGGAGCTGTTTTTT.

V gene TRBV27 combines with J gene TRBJ2-1; 10 nucleotides align to TRBD2. Trimming at V came to 6 bases and at J to 9 bases, leaving 11 bases not matched to a gene. The germline V gene encodes CDR1 MNHEY and CDR2 SMNVEV (reference sequence). CDR3 length equals 15 residues. The DNA for the CDR3 is TGTGCCAGCAGCCCCCAGCGGGGGGGCCGGGTTGAGCAGTTCTTC. It codes for CASSPQRGGRVEQFF.

There are many counts of this clonotype. The chain recombines TRBV27 with TRBJ1-1; tentatively, D is TRBD1 (6 bases). CDR1 and CDR2 (germline): MNHEY, SMNVEV (reference sequence). The CDR3 contains 15 residues. Trimming cost V 2 bases and J 5 bases, with 15 bases left between them. CDR3 region: CASSLGGLGVTEAFF. The CDR3 DNA reads TGTGCCAGCAGTTTAGGGGGCCTTGGGGTGACTGAAGCTTTCTTT.

This clonotype has a count of ten or more. This chain uses TRBV20-1 with TRBJ2-1; 14 nucleotides align to TRBD2. The CDR3 covers 19 residues. V gave up 3 bases and J gave up 1 base; unmatched junction bases: 11. CDR1 is DFQATT and CDR2 is SNEGSKA in the germline V gene (reference sequence). CDR3 sequence: CSASILGTSGGHSYNEQFF. In DNA, the CDR3 is TGCAGTGCTAGCATACTGGGGACTAGCGGGGGCCATTCCTACAATGAGCAGTTCTTC.

This clonotype was observed at least ten times. The chain is built from TRBV13 and TRBJ2-3; D tentatively reads TRBD1 or TRBD2 (5 bases each). The germline V gene encodes CDR1 PRHDT and CDR2 FYEKMQ (reference sequence). The V gene lost 3 bases and the J gene lost 6 bases, with 10 bases spanning the gap. This CDR3 comprises 13 residues. In nucleotides, the CDR3 is TGTGCCAGCAGCTTGGGACGAGGGGATACGCAGTATTTT. This gives the protein CASSLGRGDTQYF.

This chain connects TRBV5-1 to TRBJ1-4; D is possibly TRBD1 (6 bases). The germline V gene has CDR1 SGHRS and CDR2 YFSETQ. V was shortened by 2 bases and J by 6 bases, with 11 bases between the two germline ends. CDR3 length: 14 residues. Here the CDR3 DNA reads TGCGCCAGCAGCTTAAGGGGGTTGGATGAAAAACTGTTTTTT. Translated: CASSLRGLDEKLFF.

The V and J genes are TRBV5-6 and TRBJ2-5; D might be TRBD2 (5 bases). V gave up 1 base and J gave up 5 bases, with 15 bases separating them. Germline-derived CDR1 and CDR2 are SGHDT and YYEEEE. The CDR3 covers 15 residues. The CDR3 region has the DNA TGTGCCAGCAGCTTGTGGGCCCAGAGGGCCGAGACCCAGTACTTC. Its translation: CASSLWAQRAETQYF. Together with reference TRBV5-6 and TRBJ2-5, the CDR3 gives the full variable domain: DAGVTQSPTHLIKTRGQQVTLRCSPKSGHDTVSWYQQALGQGPQFIFQYYEEEERQRGNFPDRFSGHQFPNYSSELNVNALLLGDSALYLCASSLWAQRAETQYFGPGTRLLVL.

This clonotype was seen repeatedly, ten times or more. The chain links TRBV7-2 to TRBJ1-5; D is ambiguous. Germline CDR1 is SGHTA and CDR2 is FQGNSA. Trimming pared 3 bases from V and 8 bases from J, leaving 11 bases between. The CDR3 is 13 amino acids. CDR3 region: CASSFLVAEPQHF. The CDR3 DNA sequence: TGTGCCAGCAGCTTCCTAGTCGCGGAGCCCCAGCATTTT.

DNA of the CDR3: TGTGCCAGCAGTTTTGCCCGGGACAGGGCCCGGCGGAACACTGAAGCTTTCTTT. This codes for CASSFARDRARRNTEAFF. The V call is TRBV6-5, the J call TRBJ1-1; 9 bases line up with TRBD1. V shed 4 bases and J 1 base; nucleotides not matched to a gene: 13. The CDR3 consists of 18 residues. Germline lookup yields CDR1 MNHEY and CDR2 SVGAGI.

This clonotype was counted many times. The chain uses TRBV10-1 and TRBJ2-1; TRBD1 agrees at 8 bases. CDR3 length: 16 amino acids. In germline, CDR1 is WNHNN, CDR2 SYGVQD (reference sequence). J was trimmed by 0 bases and V by 3 bases; bases with no gene match: 4. The CDR3 sequence is CASSESGTGSYNEQFF. The CDR3 nucleotides read TGCGCCAGCAGTGAATCGGGGACAGGCTCCTACAATGAGCAGTTCTTC.

The table lists this clonotype with many counts. The chain joins TRBV20-1 to TRBJ2-1; D not certain. The CDR3 spans 14 residues. Germline V gives CDR1 DFQATT, CDR2 SNEGSKA (reference sequence). Trimming cost V 0 bases and J 7 bases, with 13 bases left between them. The CDR3 nucleotides read TGCAGTGCTAGAGATAGGGCGACTGAGAATGAGCAGTTCTTC. Translating it yields CSARDRATENEQFF.

This clonotype was found many times. The chain recombines TRBV7-9 with TRBJ2-2, with D possibly called TRBD1 or TRBD2 (5 bases each). V lost 7 bases, J lost 6 bases, and 9 bases lay in between. Per the germline V gene, CDR1 is SEHNR and CDR2 is FQNEAQ (reference sequence). The CDR3 is made up of 12 amino acids. The DNA for the CDR3 is TGTGCCAGCAATCTGGGGGCCGGGGAGCTGTTTTTT. Amino acids: CASNLGAGELFF.

This clonotype was seen ten or more times. The chain recombines TRBV29-1 with TRBJ2-7; D is unresolved. V was shortened by 4 bases and J by 2 bases, with 9 bases between the two germline ends. The CDR3 is 12 residues long. Germline V lookup: CDR1 SQVTM, CDR2 ANQGSEA. CDR3 bases: TGCAGCGTTGGTTCCCAGACCTACGAGCAGTACTTC. Translating it yields CSVGSQTYEQYF.

This clonotype was picked up a small number of times. This rearrangement joins TRBV7-2 to TRBJ2-2; TRBD2 agrees at 11 bases. Germline loops: CDR1 SGHTA, CDR2 FQGNSA. This CDR3 spans 15 amino acids. With V trimmed by 5 bases and J by 8 bases, 7 bases remained unmatched. The CDR3 is CASSPGLAVSGELFF. The CDR3 region has the DNA TGTGCCAGCAGCCCGGGACTAGCGGTGTCAGGGGAGCTGTTTTTT.

The V gene is TRBV18, the J gene TRBJ2-7; TRBD1 matches 10 bases. Germline CDR1 reads KGHSH; CDR2 reads LQKENI. CDR3 length: 15 amino acids. V lost 8 bases, J lost 3 bases, and 10 bases stayed unmatched. CDR3 sequence: CASRQPGQGFYEQYF. CDR3 nucleotides: TGTGCCAGCCGGCAACCGGGACAGGGGTTCTACGAGCAGTACTTC.

The chain has TRBV20-1 and TRBJ1-1, with D possibly matching TRBD1 (6 bases). Germline assignment: CDR1 DFQATT and CDR2 SNEGSKA (reference sequence). The CDR3 covers 17 residues. The V end lost 2 bases, the J end lost 0 bases, and 19 bases lay between the germline ends. This chain's CDR3 is CSARKARGAYVNTEAFF. In DNA, the CDR3 is TGCAGTGCTAGAAAGGCCAGGGGCGCCTACGTGAACACTGAAGCTTTCTTT.

This clonotype was seen more than once but under ten times. The V gene is TRBV6-1, the J gene TRBJ2-3; D not certain. Germline V gene data show CDR1 as MNHNS and CDR2 as SASEGT. Between the trimmed V and J ends, which lost 4 bases and 3 bases, there was a span of 11 bases. The CDR3 length is 14 residues. The CDR3 is CASSAGGPTDTQYF. The CDR3 DNA follows: TGTGCCAGCAGTGCAGGTGGCCCAACAGATACGCAGTATTTT.

As concerns this clonotype: Given a much more abundant clone one base away, this may be a read error. DNA of the CDR3: TGTGCCAGCGCCCTTAGCGGGGGAGATTACAATGAGCAGATCTTC. Encoded protein: CASALSGGDYNEQIF. This chain connects TRBV6-1 to TRBJ2-1; 9 positions agree with TRBD2. The CDR3 consists of 15 residues. Per germline, CDR1 MNHNS and CDR2 SASEGT.

The rearrangement joins TRBV30 to TRBJ2-3, with a weak D call TRBD1 (6 bases). Germline CDR1 and CDR2: GTSNPN and SVGIG (reference sequence). This CDR3 is built from 13 residues. The germline V and J ends were trimmed by 1 base and 6 bases, with 11 bases remaining between them. DNA for the CDR3: TGTGCCTGGAGTGCCAATACAGGGGATACGCAGTATTTT. Translated: CAWSANTGDTQYF.

This clonotype was seen many times. The chain joins TRBV5-6 to TRBJ2-1; TRBD2 agrees at 7 bases. V dropped 4 bases and J dropped 8; count of bases not matched to a gene: 3. CDR3 length equals 12 residues. The germline CDR1 and CDR2 sequences are SGHDT and YYEEEE. The CDR3 nucleotides read TGTGCCAGCAGCCGGGGAGGGGATGAGCAGTTCTTC. It codes for CASSRGGDEQFF.

This clonotype has ten or more counts. The rearrangement links TRBV20-1 to TRBJ2-7, with D uncertain. CDR3 length: 13 residues. V was pared by 1 base and J by 5 bases, with 12 bases between. Germline V gene lookup returns CDR1 DFQATT and CDR2 SNEGSKA (reference sequence). CDR3 coding DNA: TGCAGTGCTAGAGGGCCCGTGGTTGACGAGCAGTACTTC. Encoded protein: CSARGPVVDEQYF.

A word on this clonotype: This could be a read error, since a much larger clone is one nucleotide away. The chain carries TRBV20-1 and TRBJ1-1; weak D call: TRBD1 (6 bases). The CDR3 spans 16 residues. The V gene's germline CDR1 is DFQATT and CDR2 SNEGSKA (reference sequence). The CDR3 nucleotides are TGCTGTGCTAGAGTATCGGGGGCCCTCAGGAACACTGAAGCTTTCTTT. The encoded protein is CCARVSGALRNTEAFF.

This clonotype was detected only a few times. This sequence joins TRBV7-2 and TRBJ1-2; no clear D. Germline values: CDR1 SGHTA, CDR2 FQGNSA. V was trimmed by 4 bases and J by 4 bases, leaving 13 bases between them. There are 14 residues in the CDR3. The CDR3 is CASSWGLAPYGYTF. CDR3 sequence (DNA): TGTGCCAGCAGCTGGGGTCTGGCGCCCTATGGCTACACCTTC.